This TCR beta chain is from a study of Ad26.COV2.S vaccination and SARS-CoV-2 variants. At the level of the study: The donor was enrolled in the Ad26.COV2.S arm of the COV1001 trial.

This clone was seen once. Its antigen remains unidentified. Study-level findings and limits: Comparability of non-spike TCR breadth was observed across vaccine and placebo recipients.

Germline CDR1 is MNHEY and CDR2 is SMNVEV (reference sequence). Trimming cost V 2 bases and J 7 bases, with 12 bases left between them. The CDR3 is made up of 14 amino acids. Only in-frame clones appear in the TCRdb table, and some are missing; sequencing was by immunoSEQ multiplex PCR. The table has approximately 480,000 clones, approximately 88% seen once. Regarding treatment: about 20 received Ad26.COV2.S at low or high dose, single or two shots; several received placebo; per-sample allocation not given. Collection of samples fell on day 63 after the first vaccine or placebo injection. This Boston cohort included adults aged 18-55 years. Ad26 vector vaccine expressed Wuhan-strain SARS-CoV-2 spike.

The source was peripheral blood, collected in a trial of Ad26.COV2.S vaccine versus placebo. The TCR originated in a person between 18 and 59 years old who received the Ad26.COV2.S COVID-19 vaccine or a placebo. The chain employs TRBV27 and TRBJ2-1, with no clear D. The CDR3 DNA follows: TGTGCCAGCAGTTTACGGGTCCCACTTAATGAGCAGTTCTTC. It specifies CASSLRVPLNEQFF.